This T cell receptor beta chain was retrieved from a study of cytomegalovirus exposure and HLA in healthy donors. Study-level findings and limits: A later analysis, which compared TCR beta chains of equal frequency, found the HLA-associated ones more clonally expanded.

The primer mix had 60 Vbeta and 13 Jbeta primers. The repertoire was sequenced with immunoSEQ multiplex PCR; TCRdb's copy has only in-frame clones and lacks some. The sample lists 180,000 or so clones; 75% to 85% were seen once. Of note for this clone: The antigen is not known.

The CDR3 contains 16 residues. The germline V gene has CDR1 SGHRS and CDR2 YFSETQ. V dropped 1 base and J dropped 7; count of bases not matched to a gene: 7. The chain links TRBV5-1 to TRBJ2-1; TRBD2 matches 11 bases. This TCR came from a woman in her 30s in good health and CMV-seropositive. Sequencing was performed on PBMCs. In nucleotides, the CDR3 is TGCGCCAGCAGCTTGAGGGGGATAGCGGGGGGGAATGAGCAGTTCTTC. This encodes CASSLRGIAGGNEQFF.